These T cell receptor beta chains were read from a single sample in a study of shared clonotypes between healthy human individuals. The data were produced by immunoSEQ multiplex PCR, yet TCRdb's version contains in-frame clones alone and is incomplete. The sample includes roughly 700,000 clones, roughly 87% of them seen just once. The sample was memory CD8+ T cells from PBMCs. The receptors shown here come from a young man in good health. Some clones in this sample may be carry-over from other donors' samples. The CDR3 runs from the conserved cysteine through the conserved F or W. Fields, in order: D gene, V gene, clone size, J gene, CDR3 length, CDR3 protein, CDR3 DNA. The D gene is left open where the match is weak. Expanded clones get a size class; other rows say once, few or many, or leave the size out.

TRBD1	TRBV9	NA	TRBJ2-2	14	CASSGTGEAGELFF	TGTGCCAGCAGCGGGACAGGGGAGGCCGGGGAGCTGTTTTTT
NA	TRBV6-5	NA	TRBJ2-3	15	CASSSLFVGTDTQYF	TGTGCCAGCAGTTCCTTGTTTGTAGGCACAGATACGCAGTATTTT
TRBD2	TRBV7-2	NA	TRBJ2-2	17	CASSLAGTSGRAGELFF	TGTGCCAGCAGCTTAGCCGGGACTAGCGGGAGGGCCGGGGAGCTGTTTTTT
NA	TRBV28	NA	TRBJ2-7	13	CASSVQSSYEQYF	TGTGCCAGCAGCGTACAGAGCTCCTACGAGCAGTACTTC
TRBD2	TRBV5-1	NA	TRBJ2-7	14	CASGGTSEGYEQYF	TGCGCCAGCGGAGGGACTAGCGAGGGCTACGAGCAGTACTTC
NA	TRBV29-1	NA	TRBJ1-1	11	CSVLWFSEAFF	TGCAGCGTTTTGTGGTTCTCCGAAGCTTTCTTT
NA	TRBV27	NA	TRBJ2-2	17	CASSRLKLPGWDGELFF	TGTGCCAGCAGTCGTTTAAAATTACCCGGTTGGGACGGGGAGCTGTTTTTT
NA	TRBV2	NA	TRBJ2-3	16	CASSGWDTGGTDTQYF	TGTGCCAGCAGTGGCTGGGACACCGGAGGCACAGATACGCAGTATTTT
NA	TRBV14	NA	TRBJ2-5	15	CASSQGGRRQETQYF	TGTGCCAGCAGCCAAGGGGGGAGGCGGCAAGAGACCCAGTACTTC
NA	TRBV10-2	NA	TRBJ2-7	11	CASERGHEQYF	TGCGCCAGCGAACGAGGACACGAGCAGTACTTC
TRBD1	TRBV9	NA	TRBJ1-2	14	CASSGHRGNYGYTF	TGTGCCAGCAGCGGGCACAGGGGGAACTATGGCTACACCTTC
TRBD1	TRBV29-1	NA	TRBJ1-1	15	CSVASGPGGNAEAFF	TGCAGCGTTGCTTCCGGGCCAGGGGGCAACGCTGAAGCTTTCTTT
NA	TRBV10-3	few	TRBJ1-1	12	CAISPPQGKAFF	TGTGCCATCAGCCCACCCCAGGGGAAAGCTTTCTTT
NA	TRBV5-5	NA	TRBJ1-5	15	CASSLGTSGNQPQHF	TGTGCCAGCAGCTTGGGCACCTCGGGGAATCAGCCCCAGCATTTT
NA	TRBV9	NA	TRBJ2-4	14	CASSEGLAKNIQYF	TGTGCCAGCAGCGAGGGGCTAGCCAAAAACATTCAGTACTTC
TRBD2	TRBV7-8	NA	TRBJ2-7	16	CASSLPLAGALYEQYF	TGTGCCAGCAGCTTACCGCTAGCGGGAGCGCTCTACGAGCAGTACTTC
NA	TRBV5-8	NA	TRBJ1-5	15	CASSLDPKRNQPQHF	TGTGCCAGCAGCCTAGACCCGAAAAGAAATCAGCCCCAGCATTTT
TRBD2	TRBV5-1	NA	TRBJ2-7	13	CASRGLAGNEQYF	TGCGCCAGCAGGGGACTAGCGGGAAACGAGCAGTACTTC
NA	TRBV7-9	few	TRBJ1-2	18	CASSLINGPEVANYGYTF	TGTGCCAGCAGCTTAATTAACGGCCCGGAGGTGGCGAACTATGGCTACACCTTC
NA	TRBV9	NA	TRBJ1-5	14	CASSVGADNQPQHF	TGTGCCAGCAGCGTAGGGGCAGACAATCAGCCCCAGCATTTT
TRBD2	TRBV10-2	NA	TRBJ2-1	14	CASSDLASGNEQFF	TGCGCCAGCAGTGATTTGGCTAGCGGCAATGAGCAGTTCTTC
NA	TRBV19	NA	TRBJ1-1	13	CASRSGSDTEAFF	TGTGCCAGTAGGTCAGGGTCGGACACTGAAGCTTTCTTT
NA	TRBV25-1	NA	TRBJ2-2	14	CASSNGGTAGELFF	TGTGCCAGCAGCAATGGGGGGACTGCTGGGGAGCTGTTTTTT
NA	TRBV6-5	NA	TRBJ2-2	14	CASSYFQNTGELFF	TGTGCCAGCAGTTACTTCCAGAACACCGGGGAGCTGTTTTTT
NA	TRBV6-1	NA	TRBJ2-3	12	CARRAHTDTQYF	TGTGCCAGACGGGCCCACACAGATACGCAGTATTTT
NA	TRBV5-1	NA	TRBJ1-2	14	CASSLRQPNYGYTF	TGCGCCAGCAGCTTACGACAGCCAAACTATGGCTACACCTTC
NA	TRBV9	NA	TRBJ2-1	15	CASSEDGWAYNEQFF	TGTGCCAGCAGTGAAGACGGGTGGGCTTACAATGAGCAGTTCTTC
NA	TRBV7-3	NA	TRBJ2-3	15	CASSSSGVVGDTQYF	TGTGCCAGCAGCTCGTCGGGAGTCGTGGGAGATACGCAGTATTTT
NA	TRBV27	NA	TRBJ1-5	14	CASSFLGRGEPQHF	TGTGCCAGCAGTTTTTTGGGTAGAGGAGAGCCCCAGCATTTT
NA	TRBV14	NA	TRBJ1-1	15	CASSQDWVTDTEAFF	TGTGCCAGCAGCCAAGATTGGGTCACAGACACTGAAGCTTTCTTT
NA	TRBV27	NA	TRBJ1-5	16	CASSAHLTGFNQPQHF	TGTGCCAGCAGCGCTCACCTGACGGGCTTCAATCAGCCCCAGCATTTT
TRBD1	TRBV6-6	NA	TRBJ1-1	13	CASSYLKTGLAFF	TGTGCCAGCAGTTACTTGAAGACAGGGTTGGCTTTCTTT
NA	TRBV9	NA	TRBJ2-7	17	CASSVPHLTGVINEQYF	TGTGCCAGCAGCGTACCTCACCTCACGGGAGTTATCAACGAGCAGTACTTC
NA	TRBV5-6	NA	TRBJ2-1	17	CASSFIDRRLPYNEQFF	TGTGCCAGCAGCTTTATCGACCGGCGGCTGCCCTACAATGAGCAGTTCTTC
TRBD1	TRBV27	once	TRBJ2-3	15	CASTAGQGVKYTQYF	TGTGCCAGCACCGCCGGACAGGGGGTAAAGTATACGCAGTATTTT
NA	TRBV27	NA	TRBJ2-7	14	CASSLIGAAYEQYF	TGTGCCAGCAGTTTAATAGGGGCGGCCTACGAGCAGTACTTC
TRBD2	TRBV6-4	NA	TRBJ2-2	14	CASSPGGVTGELFF	TGTGCCAGCAGTCCGGGGGGAGTTACCGGGGAGCTGTTTTTT
NA	TRBV10-3	NA	TRBJ1-1	14	CAISDGLRTTEAFF	TGTGCCATCAGTGATGGACTCCGGACCACTGAAGCTTTCTTT
NA	TRBV28	once	TRBJ1-1	13	CASRPTLNTEAFF	TGTGCCAGCAGACCCACCTTGAACACTGAAGCTTTCTTT
TRBD2	TRBV7-9	once	TRBJ2-5	13	CASSQSGRETQYF	TGTGCCAGCAGTCAGAGCGGGAGAGAGACCCAGTACTTC
TRBD1	TRBV9	NA	TRBJ2-7	13	CASSGDRGHEQYF	TGTGCCAGCAGCGGGGACAGGGGGCACGAGCAGTACTTC
TRBD2	TRBV30	NA	TRBJ2-1	15	CAWLKGEAGENEQFF	TGTGCCTGGTTAAAGGGGGAAGCGGGAGAGAATGAGCAGTTCTTC
NA	TRBV15	NA	TRBJ2-7	16	CATSRGAGTAGVEQYF	TGTGCCACCAGCAGAGGGGCCGGGACCGCGGGTGTCGAGCAGTACTTC
TRBD2	TRBV18	NA	TRBJ2-7	17	CASSPGVAGSLKGEQYF	TGTGCCAGCTCACCAGGGGTAGCGGGGTCCCTCAAGGGCGAGCAGTACTTC
NA	TRBV27	NA	TRBJ1-2	16	CASSLLSGRDNYGYTF	TGTGCCAGCAGTCTCCTTTCGGGCAGAGACAACTATGGCTACACCTTC
NA	TRBV5-6	NA	TRBJ1-2	15	CASSLGARPVTGYTF	TGTGCCAGCAGCTTGGGGGCCCGACCAGTTACAGGCTACACCTTC
NA	TRBV6-5	NA	TRBJ1-1	14	CASSYGGRHTEAFF	TGTGCCAGCAGTTACGGGGGGCGTCACACTGAAGCTTTCTTT
NA	TRBV6-1	few	TRBJ1-2	12	CASLTAPYGYTF	TGTGCCAGCTTGACAGCCCCCTATGGCTACACCTTC